Listed below are T cell receptor beta chains from one sample, sequenced in a study of shared clonotypes between healthy human individuals. Clones were read by immunoSEQ multiplex PCR, and TCRdb kept only the in-frame ones, dropping some. The sample yields roughly 2 million clones, roughly 95% seen once. The sample taken for sequencing was naive CD4+ T cells sorted from blood. These receptors were collected from a man aged 18 to 29 in good health. Both conserved end residues are part of each CDR3. The D gene is left open where the match is weak. Clone size is given for some rows only: seen once, a few or many times, or a class if the clone is expanded.

j_call	v_call	clone_size	d_call	cdr3_nt	cdr3_aa
TRBJ2-7	TRBV29-1	NA	TRBD1	TGCAGCGCTCAACGGGACAGGGCCTACGAGCAGTACTTC	CSAQRDRAYEQYF
TRBJ1-1	TRBV7-9	NA	NA	TGTGCCAGCAGCTCGAGGCTCGGAGCGGTGGCCACTGAAGCTTTCTTT	CASSSRLGAVATEAFF
TRBJ2-1	TRBV7-6	NA	NA	TGTGCCAGCAGCTTAGCGCCCTACAATGAGCAGTTCTTC	CASSLAPYNEQFF
TRBJ2-4	TRBV7-2	NA	NA	TGTGCCAGCAGCTTAGTGTCCCTCTGGAGCCTAGCCAAAAACATTCAGTACTTC	CASSLVSLWSLAKNIQYF
TRBJ1-1	TRBV7-9	NA	TRBD1	TGTGCCAGCAGCTCCGGGGACAGTTACACTGAAGCTTTCTTT	CASSSGDSYTEAFF
TRBJ1-4	TRBV18	once	NA	TGTGCCAGCTCACCAGGCGCCGGTGAAAAACTGTTTTTT	CASSPGAGEKLFF
TRBJ2-7	TRBV6-5	few	NA	TGTGCCAGCAGTTACGCCGGGGGAAGCTCCTACGAGCAGTACTTC	CASSYAGGSSYEQYF
TRBJ2-1	TRBV18	NA	TRBD2	TGTGCCAGCTCACGGCCGGGACTAGCGGAATACAATGAGCAGTTCTTC	CASSRPGLAEYNEQFF
TRBJ1-3	TRBV2	once	NA	TGTGCCAGCAGTGAGGACACACTATACTCTGGAAACACCATATATTTT	CASSEDTLYSGNTIYF
TRBJ1-1	TRBV14	NA	NA	TGTGCCAGCAGCCCCAGGGGATCGTTGAACACTGAAGCTTTCTTT	CASSPRGSLNTEAFF
TRBJ2-7	TRBV10-3	NA	TRBD2	TGTGCCATCAGTGAGGGACTAGCGGGGGCCGGGTACGAGCAGTACTTC	CAISEGLAGAGYEQYF
TRBJ2-2	TRBV6-5	NA	NA	TGTGCCAGCACGCAGGGGACCGGGGAGCTGTTTTTT	CASTQGTGELFF
TRBJ2-1	TRBV5-1	NA	TRBD2	TGCGCCAGCAGCTTGGATCTAGCGGGGGGTCGCTTCTTC	CASSLDLAGGRFF
TRBJ2-4	TRBV6-5	NA	TRBD1	TGTGCCAGCAGTTACCGGGACAGGGGAGCCAAAAACATTCAGTACTTC	CASSYRDRGAKNIQYF
TRBJ1-2	TRBV15	NA	NA	TGTGCCACCAGCAGAGATCGAGTAGGCACTAACTATGGCTACACCTTC	CATSRDRVGTNYGYTF